Each of the 17 T cell receptor beta chains below was sequenced from the same sample in a study. TCRdb reprocessed the 5' RACE reads via MiXCR and lists one record per CDR3 protein. This sample has 35,000 to 50,000 distinct CDR3 sequences; about 20% occur once, and the top ten carry roughly 3.7%. The sorted Tregs were CD4+CD25+CD127-/low cells. Sequenced material: Tregs sorted from blood. The receptor set was obtained from a female donor with breast cancer.

This clonotype was counted ten times or more. The V call is TRBV15, the J call TRBJ2-3, with 10 bases identical to TRBD1. V dropped 4 bases and J dropped 3; count of bases not matched to a gene: 16. Germline-derived CDR1 and CDR2 are LNHNV and YYDKDF (reference sequence). The length of the CDR3 is 19 residues. CDR3 region: CATSTTGTGDSPFTDTQYF. The CDR3 DNA is TGTGCCACCAGCACTACCGGGACAGGGGATTCCCCTTTTACAGATACGCAGTATTTT.

This chain connects TRBV18 to TRBJ1-2; possible D gene TRBD1, 6 bases. V was trimmed by 0 bases and J by 8 bases, leaving 10 bases between them. The CDR3 is 13 residues long. Looked up from germline, CDR1 is KGHSH and CDR2 is LQKENI. For the CDR3, the DNA is TGTGCCAGCTCACCACCGCAGGGACAAGGCTACACCTTC. Encoded protein: CASSPPQGQGYTF. Full variable domain (rest looked up from reference TRBV18 and TRBJ1-2): NAGVMQNPRHLVRRRGQEARLRCSPMKGHSHVYWYRQLPEEGLKFMVYLQKENIIDESGMPKERFSAEFPKEGPSILRIQQVVRGDSAAYFCASSPPQGQGYTFGSGTRLTVV.

This clonotype was seen at least ten times. The V gene is TRBV4-1, the J gene TRBJ2-7; a possible D gene is TRBD2 (5 bases). This CDR3 is 15 amino acids long. The V gene's germline CDR1 is MGHRA and CDR2 YSYEKL. V lost 0 bases to trimming and J lost 3 bases, with 12 bases between them. CDR3 nucleotide sequence: TGCGCCAGCAGCCAAGACCTAACGGGAAGCTACGAGCAGTACTTC. Translating gives CASSQDLTGSYEQYF.

This clonotype was observed many times. The rearrangement links TRBV10-3 to TRBJ1-1; TRBD1 matches 7 bases. Germline values: CDR1 ENHRY, CDR2 SYGVKD. The CDR3 runs 15 residues. The V gene end was trimmed by 6 bases and the J gene end by 1 base; junction bases not matched to a gene: 8. CDR3 DNA: TGTGCCATCAGGGTTAGACAGGGAGAGAACACTGAAGCTTTCTTT. Protein sequence: CAIRVRQGENTEAFF.

The table lists this clonotype with a few counts. This chain links TRBV7-9 with TRBJ2-5; 13 bases map to TRBD2. The CDR3 length is 20 residues. Germline values: CDR1 SEHNR, CDR2 FQNEAQ (reference sequence). Unmatched junction bases numbered 15, after V lost 5 bases and J lost 0 bases. The CDR3 reads CASSTAGLAGPWGDQETQYF. For the CDR3, the DNA is TGTGCCAGCAGCACCGCGGGACTAGCGGGGCCGTGGGGCGACCAAGAGACCCAGTACTTC.

This clonotype showed up many times. The CDR3 coding sequence is TGTGCCAGCAGCCCCGGCCCTTATAATTCACCCCTCCACTTT. Its protein is CASSPGPYNSPLHF. The chain couples TRBV6-5 to TRBJ1-6; D gene uncertain. This CDR3 contains 14 residues. Trimming removed 6 bases from V and 4 bases from J, with 10 bases in between. Germline loops: CDR1 MNHEY, CDR2 SVGAGI.

V is TRBV20-1 and J is TRBJ1-2, with D unresolved. Germline lookup yields CDR1 DFQATT and CDR2 SNEGSKA (reference sequence). This CDR3 contains 12 residues. V lost 2 bases, J lost 8 bases, and 12 bases lay in between. CDR3 DNA: TGCAGTGCTAGATCAGACTTGGGGGGCTACACCTTC. It translates to CSARSDLGGYTF.

This clonotype was counted between two and nine times. The chain carries TRBV7-3 and TRBJ1-2; D gene unclear. Between the trimmed V and J ends, which lost 2 bases and 5 bases, there was a span of 18 bases. Per germline, CDR1 SGHTA and CDR2 FQGTGA. CDR3 length equals 16 residues. The CDR3: CASSLDADPSGYGYTF. CDR3 bases: TGTGCCAGCAGCTTAGACGCCGACCCCAGTGGGTATGGCTACACCTTC. The full variable domain, rest sourced from reference TRBV7-3 and TRBJ1-2, is GAGVSQTPSNKVTEKGKYVELRCDPISGHTALYWYRQSLGQGPEFLIYFQGTGAADDSGLPNDRFFAVRPEGSVSTLKIQRTERGDSAVYLCASSLDADPSGYGYTFGSGTRLTVV.

This clonotype came up many times. V and J are TRBV15 and TRBJ1-1; TRBD1 is a possible D gene (5 bases). The CDR3 totals 13 residues. V lost 0 bases to trimming and J lost 6 bases, with 8 bases between them. Per germline, CDR1 LNHNV and CDR2 YYDKDF (reference sequence). CDR3 bases: TGTGCCACCAGCAGAGAACGACAGTCTGAAGCTTTCTTT. Translated, it gives CATSRERQSEAFF.

The rearrangement uses TRBV5-1 and TRBJ2-5, with D perhaps matching TRBD1 (6 bases). The CDR3 sequence is 17 residues long. Trimming took 0 bases from V and 4 from J, leaving 19 bases between them. The germline V gene encodes CDR1 SGHRS and CDR2 YFSETQ. The CDR3 reads CASSLVMGTTLRETQYF. CDR3 bases: TGCGCCAGCAGCTTGGTCATGGGGACAACACTACGAGAGACCCAGTACTTC.

This chain uses TRBV3-1 with TRBJ2-7; D call uncertain. Germline-derived CDR1 and CDR2 are LGHDT and YNNKEL (reference sequence). The CDR3 totals 13 residues. Trimming took 1 base from V and 3 from J, leaving 7 bases between them. Here the CDR3 DNA reads TGTGCCAGCAGCCAAGGGTCCCACTACGAGCAGTACTTC. Protein sequence: CASSQGSHYEQYF.

This rearrangement joins TRBV20-1 to TRBJ2-7; D is undetermined. The ends were cut back, 6 bases at V and 7 bases at J, with 25 bases in the middle. Per the germline V gene, CDR1 is DFQATT and CDR2 is SNEGSKA (reference sequence). The CDR3 has 15 residues. CDR3 coding DNA: TGCAGTGCACCCCAACTCGGGCTACCTCTACGGGAGCAGTACTTC. This gives the protein CSAPQLGLPLREQYF.

The CDR3 DNA reads TGTGCCAGCAGCTTAGCTGTTGGGAATGAGCAGTTCTTC. It encodes CASSLAVGNEQFF. The chain is built from TRBV7-9 and TRBJ2-1; D gene ambiguous. Germline V gene data show CDR1 as SEHNR and CDR2 as FQNEAQ (reference sequence). The CDR3 is made up of 13 amino acids. The V gene lost 0 bases and the J gene lost 7 bases, with 7 bases spanning the gap.

This clonotype was detected only a few times. The V gene is TRBV12-3 or TRBV12-4, the J gene TRBJ2-1; D not resolved. This CDR3 is built from 12 residues. The V end was cut by 1 base, the J end by 4 bases, with 2 bases between. CDR3 sequence (DNA): TGTGCCAGCAGTTTAGATTACAATGAGCAGTTCTTC. Its translation is CASSLDYNEQFF.

The chain carries TRBV4-2 and TRBJ2-7; 13 bases fit TRBD2. After removal of 4 bases from V and 6 bases from J, the junction contained 6 bases not matched to a gene. The CDR3 totals 15 residues. In germline, CDR1 is LGHNA, CDR2 YNFKEQ. The CDR3 DNA reads TGTGCCAGCAGCCCCCGGACTAGCGGGAGTGCCGAGCAGTACTTC. Its translation is CASSPRTSGSAEQYF.

This clonotype has a handful of counts. A clone one base away is much larger, so this may be a read error. V gene TRBV6-1 combines with J gene TRBJ2-1; 7 bases are shared with TRBD1. CDR3 length: 17 residues. Unmatched junction bases numbered 14, after V lost 4 bases and J lost 5 bases. Germline loops: CDR1 MNHNS, CDR2 SASEGT. CDR3 in amino acids: CASSGNLGTEFNNEQFF. As DNA, the CDR3 is TGTGCCAGCAGTGGCAACCTAGGGACAGAGTTTAACAATGAGCAGTTCTTC.

This clonotype was found a few times. This chain uses TRBV12-3 or TRBV12-4 with TRBJ1-5; 7 positions agree with TRBD1. The trim removed 4 bases at V and 0 bases at J, leaving 0 bases unmatched. CDR3 length equals 14 residues. The CDR3 reads CASSSGGSNQPQHF. CDR3 in DNA: TGTGCCAGCAGTTCAGGGGGTAGCAATCAGCCCCAGCATTTT.